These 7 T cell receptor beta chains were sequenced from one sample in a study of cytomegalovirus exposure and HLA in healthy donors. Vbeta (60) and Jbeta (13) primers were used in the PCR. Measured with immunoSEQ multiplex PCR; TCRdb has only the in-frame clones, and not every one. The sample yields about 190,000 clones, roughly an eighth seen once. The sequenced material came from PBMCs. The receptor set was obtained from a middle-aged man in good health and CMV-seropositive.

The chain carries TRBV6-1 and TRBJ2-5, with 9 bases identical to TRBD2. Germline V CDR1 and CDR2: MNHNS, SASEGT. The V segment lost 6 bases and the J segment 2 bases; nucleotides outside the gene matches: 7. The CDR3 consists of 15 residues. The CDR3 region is CASRGTSHTQETQYF. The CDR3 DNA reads TGTGCCAGCAGAGGGACTAGCCATACACAAGAGACCCAGTACTTC.

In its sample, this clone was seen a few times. In nucleotides, the CDR3 is TGCGCCAGCAGCCTCCGGGAGGGAAACACCGGGGAGCTGTTTTTT. Its translation: CASSLREGNTGELFF. The chain joins TRBV5-1 to TRBJ2-2; 8 nucleotides line up with TRBD2. Unmatched junction bases numbered 4, after V lost 4 bases and J lost 2 bases. Germline CDR1 is SGHRS and CDR2 is YFSETQ. The CDR3 loop spans 15 amino acids.

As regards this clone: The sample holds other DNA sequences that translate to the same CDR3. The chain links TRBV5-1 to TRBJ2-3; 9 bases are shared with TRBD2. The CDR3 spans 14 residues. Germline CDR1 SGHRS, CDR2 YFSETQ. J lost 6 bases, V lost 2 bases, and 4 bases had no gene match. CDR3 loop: CASSLAGGSDTQYF. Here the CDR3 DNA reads TGCGCCAGCAGCTTAGCGGGGGGTTCGGATACGCAGTATTTT.

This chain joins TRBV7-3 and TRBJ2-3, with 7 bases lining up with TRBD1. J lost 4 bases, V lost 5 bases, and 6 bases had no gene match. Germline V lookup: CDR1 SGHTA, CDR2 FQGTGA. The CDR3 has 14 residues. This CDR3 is CASSDTGAADTQYF. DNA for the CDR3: TGTGCCAGCAGCGATACAGGGGCTGCAGATACGCAGTATTTT.

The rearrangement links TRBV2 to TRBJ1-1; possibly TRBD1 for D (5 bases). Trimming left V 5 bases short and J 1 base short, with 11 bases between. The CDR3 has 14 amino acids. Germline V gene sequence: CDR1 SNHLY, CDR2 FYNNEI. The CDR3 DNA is TGTGCCAGCAGTCGGGACTGGGGGAACACTGAAGCTTTCTTT. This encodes CASSRDWGNTEAFF.

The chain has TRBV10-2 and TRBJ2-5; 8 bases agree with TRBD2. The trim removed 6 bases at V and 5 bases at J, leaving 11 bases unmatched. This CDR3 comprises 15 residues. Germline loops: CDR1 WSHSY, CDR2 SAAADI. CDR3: CASSDRGGVRETQYF. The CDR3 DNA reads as TGCGCCAGCAGCGACCGGGGGGGGGTTAGGGAGACCCAGTACTTC.

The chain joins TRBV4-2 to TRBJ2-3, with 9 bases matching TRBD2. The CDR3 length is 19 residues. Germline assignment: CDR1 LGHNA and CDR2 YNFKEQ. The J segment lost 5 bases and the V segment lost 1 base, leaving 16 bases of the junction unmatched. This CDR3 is CASSQVSAQRGAKVDTQYF. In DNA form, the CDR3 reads TGTGCCAGCAGCCAAGTATCAGCCCAGCGGGGGGCCAAGGTAGATACGCAGTATTTT.